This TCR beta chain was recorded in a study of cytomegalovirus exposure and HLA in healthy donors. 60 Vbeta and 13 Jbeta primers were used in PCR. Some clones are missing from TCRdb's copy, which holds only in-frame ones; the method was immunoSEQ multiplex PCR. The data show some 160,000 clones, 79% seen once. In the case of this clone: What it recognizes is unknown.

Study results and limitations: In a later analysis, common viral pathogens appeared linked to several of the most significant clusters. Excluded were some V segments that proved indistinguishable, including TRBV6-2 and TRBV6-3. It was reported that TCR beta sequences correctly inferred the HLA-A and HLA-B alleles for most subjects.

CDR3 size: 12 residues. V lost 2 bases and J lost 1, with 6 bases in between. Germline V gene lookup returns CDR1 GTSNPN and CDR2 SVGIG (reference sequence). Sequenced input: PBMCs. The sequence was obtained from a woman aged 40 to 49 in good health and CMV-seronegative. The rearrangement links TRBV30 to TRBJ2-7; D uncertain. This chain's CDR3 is CAWSFRSYEQYF. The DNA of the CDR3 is TGTGCCTGGAGTTTCCGTTCCTACGAGCAGTACTTC.